The rows below give T cell receptor beta chains drawn from one sample of a study of human T cells and chemical hapten exposure. TCRdb recomputed calls from the RACE reads with MiXCR, one row per CDR3 protein. The sample yields some 400,000 distinct CDR3 sequences, 4.8% seen once. This material consisted of whole blood, taken in connection with sensitization to the hapten diphenylcyclopropenone (DPC). All receptors come from a woman in her fifties or sixties with alopecia areata. Some clones in this sample may be carry-over from other donors' samples. Both conserved end residues are part of each CDR3. Each record gives: J gene, D gene, clone size, CDR3 length, V gene, CDR3 protein, CDR3 DNA. A D gene is named only where the DNA matches it firmly. The listing skips clone size in some rows; elsewhere it reads once, few, many or a size class.

>TRBJ2-3|NA|many|13|TRBV6-1
CASIADSTDTQYF
TGTGCCAGCATAGCTGACTCCACAGATACGCAGTATTTT
>TRBJ2-1|NA|many|14|TRBV27
CASSLGRFYNEQFF
TGTGCCAGCAGTTTAGGGAGGTTCTACAATGAGCAGTTCTTC
>TRBJ2-5|NA|many|13|TRBV12-3/TRBV12-4
CASSLLTQETQYF
TGTGCCAGCAGTTTACTCACCCAAGAGACCCAGTACTTC
>TRBJ2-7|NA|NA|13|TRBV6-5
CASSPVGPYEQYF
TGTGCCAGCAGCCCGGTTGGGCCTTACGAGCAGTACTTC
>TRBJ2-7|NA|NA|12|TRBV7-2
CASSSHGSEQYF
TGTGCCAGCAGCTCCCACGGTAGCGAGCAGTACTTC
>TRBJ1-6|TRBD1|many|15|TRBV18
CASSPRQGLDSPLHF
TGTGCCAGCTCACCCCGACAGGGACTAGATTCACCCCTCCACTTT
>TRBJ1-5|NA|NA|17|TRBV4-2
CASSQDGQGRPNQPQHF
TGTGCCAGCAGCCAAGATGGGCAGGGGAGACCCAATCAGCCCCAGCATTTT
>TRBJ2-7|TRBD2|many|12|TRBV20-1
CSAAGGSYEQYF
TGCAGTGCTGCGGGGGGCTCCTACGAGCAGTACTTC
>TRBJ2-5|NA|many|11|TRBV24-1
CATGDQETQYF
TGTGCCACAGGGGACCAAGAGACCCAGTACTTC
>TRBJ2-7|NA|many|13|TRBV6-2/TRBV6-3
CASSIGVIYEQYF
TGTGCCAGCAGTATAGGTGTCATCTACGAGCAGTACTTC
>TRBJ2-2|NA|many|13|TRBV29-1
CSAGRTNTGELFF
TGCAGCGCGGGACGGACGAACACCGGGGAGCTGTTTTTT
>TRBJ2-3|TRBD1|NA|15|TRBV20-1
CSATSPGGLSDTQYF
TGCAGTGCTACATCTCCAGGGGGCTTATCAGATACGCAGTATTTT
>TRBJ2-5|NA|few|12|TRBV28
CASSARGETQYF
TGTGCCAGCAGTGCTCGAGGGGAGACCCAGTACTTC
>TRBJ1-2|NA|many|16|TRBV5-1
CASSQNSAPLLYGYTF
TGCGCCAGCAGCCAGAACAGCGCTCCACTTCTCTATGGCTACACCTTC
>TRBJ2-5|NA|many|15|TRBV7-2
CASSLGGDIGETQYF
TGTGCCAGCAGCTTGGGCGGCGACATCGGAGAGACCCAGTACTTC
>TRBJ2-3|NA|few|19|TRBV6-1
CASSRFIGTVGISTDTQYF
TGTGCCAGCAGTCGCTTTATAGGAACTGTCGGTATTAGCACAGATACGCAGTATTTT
>TRBJ2-3|TRBD1|many|14|TRBV7-2
CASSLDRGMGTQYF
TGTGCCAGCAGCTTAGACAGGGGTATGGGTACGCAGTATTTT
>TRBJ2-7|NA|NA|13|TRBV20-1
CSAPRGPTYEQYF
TGCAGTGCCCCCCGGGGGCCCACCTACGAGCAGTACTTC
>TRBJ2-3|NA|many|13|TRBV7-2
CASAELGWDTQYF
TGTGCCAGCGCGGAGTTGGGGTGGGATACGCAGTATTTT
>TRBJ1-5|NA|NA|15|TRBV18
CASSPRRVANQPQHF
TGTGCCAGCTCACCACGCAGGGTCGCCAATCAGCCCCAGCATTTT
>TRBJ2-1|TRBD2|NA|16|TRBV6-6
CASSYAPSGSWNEQFF
TGTGCCAGCAGTTACGCGCCCAGCGGGAGTTGGAATGAGCAGTTCTTC
>TRBJ2-7|NA|NA|14|TRBV3-1
CTSSEGVISYEQYF
TGTACCAGCAGCGAAGGGGTCATTAGCTACGAGCAGTACTTC